This T cell receptor (beta chain) was captured in a study of blood T cells in healthy people across ages (dated by TCRdb to about 2015). Context from the whole study: In model experiments, template switching captured roughly one uniquely barcoded TCR beta cDNA molecule for every two T cells. To track age-related changes in TCR beta repertoire diversity, the study relied on deep sequencing normalized with unique cDNA molecular identifiers. Four age groups were formed from the donors: young (average 16 years), middle-aged (around 39), aged (about 68) and long-lived (around 80). To avoid experimental bias, donors of different ages were distributed randomly across sequencing lanes. Using the same blood draw, the study looked at two additional independent replicas of 1 million unique cDNA reads for two donors, one aged 18 to 30 and the other aged 80 or older. General conclusions and limits of the study: As age increased, observed TCR beta diversity per million T cells dropped in a roughly linear way, and a significant reduction was already evident by age 40. Compared with the aged group, the long-lived group had more naive CD4+ T cells, fewer expanded clones and increased TCR diversity, suggesting age selection. Bulk unsorted PBMC profiling prevented conclusive comparison of naive and antigen-experienced compartments. Because the CMV infection status of the donors was unknown, age-related changes in expanded clonotypes may potentially have been confounded. Estimates of total diversity based on one million sequenced T cells were regarded as lower bounds and as underestimates. A strong correlation was found between observed TCR beta diversity and the percentage of naive T cells measured by flow cytometry.

The library was made by 5' RACE. Instrument used: Illumina HiSeq 2500. The second PCR ran for about 6 to 12 cycles and used a J-beta primer mix along with a sample-barcoded 5' primer. A unique molecular identifier was introduced onto each TCR beta cDNA molecule by a template-switch 5' adaptor carrying 12 random nucleotides. Each sample yielded at least 2.5 million CDR3-containing paired-end reads. First-strand cDNA was synthesized from all RNA with the Mint cDNA synthesis kit, primed by a TRBC-specific oligonucleotide. After uracil-DNA glycosylase treatment, a first 18-cycle PCR used universal primers M1SS and BC2_uni_R on all cDNA. Processing in the source paper ran as follows. For normalization, 1 million high-quality reads, each with a distinct molecular identifier, were randomly selected from each sample. Reads sharing molecular identifiers were discarded rather than binned into consensus sequences. MiTCR, run with a Q25 quality threshold and the strictest error-elimination algorithm, handled CDR3 identification, clonotype clustering and error correction. A nonparametric unseen species model with Euler transformation was used to estimate lower-bound total TCR beta diversity. Through fastp at Q25 and MiXCR, TCRdb rebuilt clones from the public reads, retaining in-frame beta chains. Under each unique CDR3 protein, matching rows form one entry showing the most common genes and DNA. In this record, the V and J calls reflect TCRdb's handling and not the investigators' own analysis. The sample profile shows approximately 690,000 distinct CDR3 sequences; roughly 41% of them were found once. The top ten hold 25% to 35% of the sample.

At the junction V is shortened by 1 base and J by 7 bases, with 22 bases in between. The CDR3 spans 16 residues, from the cysteine through the phenylalanine. The sequence is cut down to CDR3 DNA, 48 bases in frame from base 1. The germline V gene (reference sequence) gives CDR1 as DFQATT and CDR2 as SNEGSKA. As regards this clonotype: No antigen is known for it. No per-base quality is available; no much larger clone lies one base away.

The donors were roughly 40 Caucasian individuals from Russia, aged about 6 to 100 years, who were systemically healthy. Each donor gave approximately 9.3 milliliters of peripheral blood, collected into EDTA-treated Vacutainer tubes. PBMCs were isolated by Ficoll-Paque density-gradient centrifugation, with at least 7 million obtained per sample. Total RNA was extracted from PBMCs with Trizol reagent, with at least 5 micrograms obtained per sample. For every donor, an aliquot of PBMCs went through flow cytometry to measure the percentages of naive CD45RAhigh/CD27high T cells. The chain is encoded by TRBV20-1 joined to TRBJ1-2; the D gene is perhaps TRBD1, from 6 matching bases. Specimen: blood. The clonotype originates from an older man in good health. The CDR3 in this case is CSARGGAAMGAGGYTF. The sequenced DNA: TGCAGTGCTAGAGGAGGGGCGGCTATGGGGGCCGGTGGCTACACCTTC.